Listed below are T cell receptor beta chains from one sample, sequenced in a study of cytomegalovirus exposure and HLA in healthy donors. Produced via immunoSEQ multiplex PCR; TCRdb's table is partial and in-frame only. This sample has some 210,000 clones, with around four fifths found just once. Sequenced input: PBMCs. All receptors derive from a male donor in good health and CMV-seronegative. Both conserved end residues are part of each CDR3. Fields, in order: D gene, J gene, V gene, clone size, CDR3 DNA, CDR3 protein. A D gene is named only where the DNA matches it firmly. Size tells how often a clone was seen (once, few, many) or the class of an expanded clone, and some rows leave it out.

>TRBD2|TRBJ2-7|TRBV9|.
TGTGCCAGCAGCGGGCTTAGCGGGAGCTACGAGCAGTACTTC
CASSGLSGSYEQYF
>.|TRBJ1-5|TRBV6-1|few
TGTGCCAGCACGGCGGGACTTAATCAGCCCCAGCATTTT
CASTAGLNQPQHF
>TRBD2|TRBJ2-3|TRBV9|.
TGTGCCAGCAGCGTAGAAACACCGACTAGCGGGAGGGCCGGAAGCACAGATACGCAGTATTTT
CASSVETPTSGRAGSTDTQYF
>.|TRBJ2-1|TRBV5-4|.
TGTGCCAGCAGCTTGAGAGGGCGGTACAATGAGCAGTTCTTC
CASSLRGRYNEQFF
>.|TRBJ1-5|TRBV28|few
TGTGCCAGCAGTTCCCCAGGGAGCAATCAGCCCCAGCATTTT
CASSSPGSNQPQHF
>TRBD1|TRBJ2-5|TRBV19|once
TGTGCCAGTAGTATACTGGGACAGCCTCAAGAGACCCAGTACTTC
CASSILGQPQETQYF
>.|TRBJ2-1|TRBV18|.
TGTGCCAGCTCACCAGTAGGAGGGAGTGGGTACAATGAGCAGTTCTTC
CASSPVGGSGYNEQFF
>.|TRBJ2-5|TRBV6-5|.
TGTGCCAGCAGTCCCGGGACGCCGGGGGTTGAGACCCAGTACTTC
CASSPGTPGVETQYF
>.|TRBJ2-7|TRBV7-9|.
TGTTCCACCCGCCCCCTGGGACACAGGAACTCCTACGAGCAGTACTTC
CSTRPLGHRNSYEQYF
>.|TRBJ2-3|TRBV27|once
TGTGCCAGCAGTTTTAGGGGAGGAGGTCTCACAGATACGCAGTATTTT
CASSFRGGGLTDTQYF
>TRBD2|TRBJ2-7|TRBV9|.
TGTGCCAGCAGCCCTAATAGCGGGAGTAACTACGAGCAGTACTTC
CASSPNSGSNYEQYF
>TRBD2|TRBJ2-5|TRBV7-9|.
TGTGCCAGCAGCTTAGGGGAACTAGCGGTCAAAGAGACCCAGTACTTC
CASSLGELAVKETQYF
>TRBD1|TRBJ2-7|TRBV7-3|few
TGTGCCAGCAGCTATCACAGGGGATTC
CASSYHRGF
>TRBD1|TRBJ1-5|TRBV5-5|few
TGTGCCAGCAGACAAGGGACAGGGGTTATGCCCCAGCATTTT
CASRQGTGVMPQHF
>TRBD2|TRBJ2-5|TRBV9|.
TGTGCCAGCAGCCCTAGCGGGAGTGCAGAGACCCAGTACTTC
CASSPSGSAETQYF
>TRBD2|TRBJ2-7|TRBV19|.
TGTGCCAGTAGTATTTCGGCTAGCGGGAGGAGCTCCTACGAGCAGTACTTC
CASSISASGRSSYEQYF
>.|TRBJ1-2|TRBV7-9|.
TGTGCCAGCAGCCCGAGGAGGGCCGGCGCTTATGGCTACCCCTTC
CASSPRRAGAYGYPF
>.|TRBJ1-5|TRBV7-6|few
TGTGCCAGCAGCTTGTGGGGAGGGGGCAATCAGCCCCAGCATTTT
CASSLWGGGNQPQHF
>.|TRBJ2-1|TRBV19|few
TGTGCCAGTTGCTCAGGGTACAATGAGCAGTTCTTC
CASCSGYNEQFF